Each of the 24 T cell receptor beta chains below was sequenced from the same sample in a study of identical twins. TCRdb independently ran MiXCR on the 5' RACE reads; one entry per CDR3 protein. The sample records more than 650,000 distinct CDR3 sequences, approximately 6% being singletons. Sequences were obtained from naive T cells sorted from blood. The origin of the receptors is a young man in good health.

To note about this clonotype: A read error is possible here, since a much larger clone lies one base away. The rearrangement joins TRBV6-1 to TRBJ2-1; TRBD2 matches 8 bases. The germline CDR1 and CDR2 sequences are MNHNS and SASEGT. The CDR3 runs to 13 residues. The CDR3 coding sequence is TGTACCAGCAAGGAGCGGGAGACCTATGAGCAGTTCTTC. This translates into CTSKERETYEQFF.

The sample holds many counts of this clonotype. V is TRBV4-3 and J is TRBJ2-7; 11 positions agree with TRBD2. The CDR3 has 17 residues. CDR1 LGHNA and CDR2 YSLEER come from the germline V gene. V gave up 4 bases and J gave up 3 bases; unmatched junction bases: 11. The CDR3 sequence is CASSPTLAGGFDYEQYF. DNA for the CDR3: TGCGCCAGCAGCCCTACGTTAGCGGGAGGGTTTGACTACGAGCAGTACTTC.

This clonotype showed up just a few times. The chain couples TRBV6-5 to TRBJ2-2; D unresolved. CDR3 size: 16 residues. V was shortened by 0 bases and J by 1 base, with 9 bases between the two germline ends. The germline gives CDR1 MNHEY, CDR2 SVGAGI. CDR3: CASSYSIRMNTGELFF. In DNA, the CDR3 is TGTGCCAGCAGTTACTCGATACGGATGAACACCGGGGAGCTGTTTTTT.

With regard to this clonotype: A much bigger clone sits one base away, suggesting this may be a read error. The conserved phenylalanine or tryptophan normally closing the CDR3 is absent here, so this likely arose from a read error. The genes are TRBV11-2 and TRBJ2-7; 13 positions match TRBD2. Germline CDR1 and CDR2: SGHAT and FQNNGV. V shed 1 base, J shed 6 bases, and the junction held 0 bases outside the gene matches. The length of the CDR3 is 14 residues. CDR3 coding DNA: TGTGCCAGCAGCTTAGGACTAGCGGGAGGCGAGCAGTACGAC. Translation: CASSLGLAGGEQYD.

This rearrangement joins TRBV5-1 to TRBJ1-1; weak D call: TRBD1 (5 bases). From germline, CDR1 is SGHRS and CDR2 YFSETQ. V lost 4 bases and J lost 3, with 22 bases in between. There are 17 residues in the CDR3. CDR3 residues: CASSPRGTPATYTEAFF. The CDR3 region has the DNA TGCGCCAGCAGCCCGCGGGGGACCCCCGCTACGTACACTGAAGCTTTCTTT.

The CDR3 DNA sequence: TGCGCCAGCAGCCACGGCGTAGGCAGGGCGGAGCAGTACGTC. Translating gives CASSHGVGRAEQYV. This chain uses TRBV4-1 with TRBJ2-7, with a tentative D call TRBD1 (5 bases). The CDR3 loop spans 14 amino acids. Trimming removed 3 bases from V and 7 bases from J, with 16 bases in between. Germline CDR1 is MGHRA and CDR2 is YSYEKL.

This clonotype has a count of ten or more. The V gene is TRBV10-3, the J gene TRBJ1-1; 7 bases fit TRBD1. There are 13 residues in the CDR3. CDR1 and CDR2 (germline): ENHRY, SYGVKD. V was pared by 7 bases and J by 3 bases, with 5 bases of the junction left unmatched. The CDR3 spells CAIKGGSDTEAFF. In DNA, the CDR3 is TGTGCCATCAAAGGGGGCTCGGACACTGAAGCTTTCTTT.

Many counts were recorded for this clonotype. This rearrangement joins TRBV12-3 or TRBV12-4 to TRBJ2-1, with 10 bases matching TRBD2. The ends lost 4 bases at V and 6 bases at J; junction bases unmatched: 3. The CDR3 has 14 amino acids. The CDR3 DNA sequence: TGTGCCAGCAGTTGGGGGACTAGCGTCAATGAGCAGTTCTTC. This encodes CASSWGTSVNEQFF.

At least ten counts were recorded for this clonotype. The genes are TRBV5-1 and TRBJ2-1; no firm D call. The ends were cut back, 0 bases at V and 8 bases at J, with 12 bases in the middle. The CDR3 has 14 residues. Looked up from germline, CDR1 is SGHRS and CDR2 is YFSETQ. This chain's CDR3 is CASSLVQLADEQFF. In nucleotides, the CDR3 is TGCGCCAGCAGCTTGGTGCAGCTGGCGGATGAGCAGTTCTTC.

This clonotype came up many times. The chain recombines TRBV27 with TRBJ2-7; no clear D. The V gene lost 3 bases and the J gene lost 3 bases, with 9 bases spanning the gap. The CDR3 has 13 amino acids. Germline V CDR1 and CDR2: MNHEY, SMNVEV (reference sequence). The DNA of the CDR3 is TGTGCCAGCAGTTTTGGCCAGAACTACGAGCAGTACTTC. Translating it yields CASSFGQNYEQYF.

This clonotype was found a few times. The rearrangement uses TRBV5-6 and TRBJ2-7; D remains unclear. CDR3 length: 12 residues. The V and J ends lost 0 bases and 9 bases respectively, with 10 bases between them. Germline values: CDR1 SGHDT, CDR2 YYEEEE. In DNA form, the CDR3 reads TGTGCCAGCAGCTTGGTCCGCGGACCGCAGTACGTC. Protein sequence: CASSLVRGPQYV.

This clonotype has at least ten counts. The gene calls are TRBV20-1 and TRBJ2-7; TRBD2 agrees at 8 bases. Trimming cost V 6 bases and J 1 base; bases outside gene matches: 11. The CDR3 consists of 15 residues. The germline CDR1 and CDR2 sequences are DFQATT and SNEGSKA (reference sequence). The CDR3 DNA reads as TGCAGTGCCCGATTACTAGCGGAAAATTCCTACGAGCAGTACTTC. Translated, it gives CSARLLAENSYEQYF.

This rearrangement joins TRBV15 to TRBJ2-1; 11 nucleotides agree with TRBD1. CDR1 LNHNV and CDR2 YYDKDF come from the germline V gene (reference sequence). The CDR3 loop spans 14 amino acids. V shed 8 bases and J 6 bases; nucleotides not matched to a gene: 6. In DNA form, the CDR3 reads TGTGCCACCCTCAGGGGACAGGGGGTCAATGAGCAGTTCTTC. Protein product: CATLRGQGVNEQFF.

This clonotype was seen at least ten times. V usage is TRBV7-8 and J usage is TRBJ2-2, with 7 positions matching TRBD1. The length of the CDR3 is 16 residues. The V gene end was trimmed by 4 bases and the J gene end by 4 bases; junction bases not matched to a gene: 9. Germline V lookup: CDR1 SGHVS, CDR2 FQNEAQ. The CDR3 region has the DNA TGTGCCAGCAGCTGGGACAGCCGGATTTCCACCGGGGAGCTGTTTTTT. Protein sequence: CASSWDSRISTGELFF.

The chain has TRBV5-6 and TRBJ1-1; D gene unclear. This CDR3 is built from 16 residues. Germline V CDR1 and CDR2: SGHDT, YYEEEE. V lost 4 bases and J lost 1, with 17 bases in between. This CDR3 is CASSPPAGERNTEAFF. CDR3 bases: TGTGCCAGCAGCCCACCCGCCGGGGAGCGGAACACTGAAGCTTTCTTT.

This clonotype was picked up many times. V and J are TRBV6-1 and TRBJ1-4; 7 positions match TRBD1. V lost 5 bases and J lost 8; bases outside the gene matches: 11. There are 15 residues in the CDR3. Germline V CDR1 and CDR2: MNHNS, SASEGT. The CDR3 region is CASSPRAGGGEKLFF. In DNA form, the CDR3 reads TGTGCCAGCAGTCCCCGTGCAGGGGGAGGAGAAAAACTGTTTTTT.

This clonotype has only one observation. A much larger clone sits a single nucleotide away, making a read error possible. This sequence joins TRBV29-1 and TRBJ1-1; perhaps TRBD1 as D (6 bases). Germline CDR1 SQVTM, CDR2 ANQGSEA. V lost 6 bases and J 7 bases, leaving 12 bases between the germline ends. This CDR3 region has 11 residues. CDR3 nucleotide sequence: TGCAGCGTACAGGACAGTAATGAAGCTTTCTTT. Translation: CSVQDSNEAFF. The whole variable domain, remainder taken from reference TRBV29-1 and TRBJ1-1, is SAVISQKPSRDICQRGTSLTIQCQVDSQVTMMFWYRQQPGQSLTLIATANQGSEATYESGFVIDKFPISRPNLTFSTLTVSNMSPEDSSIYLCSVQDSNEAFFGQGTRLTVV.

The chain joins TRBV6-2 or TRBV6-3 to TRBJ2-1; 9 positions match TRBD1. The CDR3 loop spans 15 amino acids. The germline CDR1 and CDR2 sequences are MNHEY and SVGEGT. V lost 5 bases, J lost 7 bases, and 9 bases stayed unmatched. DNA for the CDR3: TGTGCCAGCAGTGACCGGGACAGGGTTGCAAATGAGCAGTTCTTC. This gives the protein CASSDRDRVANEQFF.

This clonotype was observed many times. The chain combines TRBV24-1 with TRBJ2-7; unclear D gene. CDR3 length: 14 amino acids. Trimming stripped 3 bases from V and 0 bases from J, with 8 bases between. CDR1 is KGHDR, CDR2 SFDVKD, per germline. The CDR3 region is CATSDGWNSYEQYF. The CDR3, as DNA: TGTGCCACCAGTGATGGGTGGAACTCCTACGAGCAGTACTTC.

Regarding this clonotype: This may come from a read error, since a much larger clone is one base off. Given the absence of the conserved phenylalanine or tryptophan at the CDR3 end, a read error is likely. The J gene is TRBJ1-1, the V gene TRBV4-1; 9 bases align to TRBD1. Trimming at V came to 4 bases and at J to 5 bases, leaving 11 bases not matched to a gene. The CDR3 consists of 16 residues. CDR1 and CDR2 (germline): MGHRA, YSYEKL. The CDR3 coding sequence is TGCGCCAGCAGCCGTCCACCCGGACAGGGGCGGACTGAAGCTTTCTTG. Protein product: CASSRPPGQGRTEAFL.

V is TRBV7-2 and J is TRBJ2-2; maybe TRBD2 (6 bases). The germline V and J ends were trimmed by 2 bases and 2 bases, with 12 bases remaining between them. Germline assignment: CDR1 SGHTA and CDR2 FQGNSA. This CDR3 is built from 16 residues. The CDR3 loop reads CASSLFIGSNTGELFF. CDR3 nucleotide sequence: TGTGCCAGCAGCTTATTTATCGGGAGTAACACCGGGGAGCTGTTTTTT.

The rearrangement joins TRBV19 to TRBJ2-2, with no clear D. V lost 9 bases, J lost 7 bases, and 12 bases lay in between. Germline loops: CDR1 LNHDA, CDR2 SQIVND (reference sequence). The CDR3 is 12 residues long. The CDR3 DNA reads TGTGCCAGCCAGCAGAGGTTCGGGGAGCTGTTTTTT. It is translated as CASQQRFGELFF.

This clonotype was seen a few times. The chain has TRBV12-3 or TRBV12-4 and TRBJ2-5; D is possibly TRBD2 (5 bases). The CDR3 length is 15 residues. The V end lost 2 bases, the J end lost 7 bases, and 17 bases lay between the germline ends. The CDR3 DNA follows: TGTGCCAGCAGTTTAAGAGCGGCCGAATCGGGGACCCAGTACTTC. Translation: CASSLRAAESGTQYF.

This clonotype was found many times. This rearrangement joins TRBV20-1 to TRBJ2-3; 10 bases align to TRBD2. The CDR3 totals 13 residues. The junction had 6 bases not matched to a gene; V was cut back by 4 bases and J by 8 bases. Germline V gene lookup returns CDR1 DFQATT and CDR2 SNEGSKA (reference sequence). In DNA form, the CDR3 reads TGCAGTGCTATAGCGGGAGGCTTTCCTACGCAGTATTTT. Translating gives CSAIAGGFPTQYF.